These 10 T cell receptor beta chains originate from one sample sequenced in a study of OX40 agonist ivuxolimab in advanced cancers. Assay used: immunoSEQ multiplex PCR; TCRdb lists only in-frame clones, some missing. The sample shows about 40,000 clones, 85% to 90% of them seen only once. This sample comprised CD4+ or CD8+ T cells sorted from blood, obtained in a trial of the OX40 agonist ivuxolimab. These receptor sequences come from an adult with an advanced solid tumor such as melanoma, head and neck, liver or kidney cancer.

This sequence joins TRBV7-9 and TRBJ1-1; no clear D. The CDR3 covers 13 residues. The V and J ends lost 6 bases and 1 base respectively, with 9 bases between them. Germline-derived CDR1 and CDR2 are SEHNR and FQNEAQ (reference sequence). The CDR3 nucleotides are TGTGCCAGCAGTGGATGGGGGAACACTGAAGCTTTCTTT. Encoded protein: CASSGWGNTEAFF.

The gene calls are TRBV27 and TRBJ1-2; no definite D call. The CDR3 loop spans 14 amino acids. V lost 5 bases and J 1 base, leaving 11 bases between the germline ends. In germline, CDR1 is MNHEY, CDR2 SMNVEV (reference sequence). The CDR3, as DNA: TGTGCCAGCAGTCTTGACGGATTTAACTATGGCTACACCTTC. Protein: CASSLDGFNYGYTF.

The chain has TRBV20-1 and TRBJ2-3; D gene ambiguous. The length of the CDR3 is 11 residues. The V and J ends lost 5 bases and 7 bases respectively, with 10 bases between them. CDR1 is DFQATT and CDR2 is SNEGSKA in the germline V gene (reference sequence). The CDR3 spells CSASRPYTQYF. For the CDR3, the DNA is TGCAGTGCTTCCCGACCCTATACGCAGTATTTT.

V and J are TRBV27 and TRBJ2-7, with 9 positions matching TRBD1. V dropped 2 bases and J dropped 2; count of bases not matched to a gene: 1. The CDR3 has 14 amino acids. CDR1 is MNHEY, CDR2 SMNVEV, per germline (reference sequence). CDR3 sequence: CASSLNRGPYEQYF. CDR3 in DNA: TGTGCCAGCAGTTTAAACAGGGGGCCCTACGAGCAGTACTTC.

V is TRBV6-1 and J is TRBJ1-3; 7 nucleotides match TRBD1. J lost 3 bases, V lost 1 base, and 0 bases had no gene match. Germline CDR1 MNHNS, CDR2 SASEGT. This CDR3 region has 14 residues. CDR3 loop: CASSEGDSGNTIYF. CDR3 nucleotides: TGTGCCAGCAGTGAAGGGGACAGTGGAAACACCATATATTTT.

The rearrangement uses TRBV7-6 and TRBJ2-3; 10 nucleotides match TRBD1. V dropped 0 bases and J dropped 4; count of bases not matched to a gene: 7. The CDR3 consists of 17 residues. Germline-derived CDR1 and CDR2 are SGHVS and FNYEAQ. CDR3 coding DNA: TGTGCCAGCAGCTTAGCGCAGGAGACAGGGGGCCCAGATACGCAGTATTTT. Translated: CASSLAQETGGPDTQYF.

The chain is built from TRBV11-2 and TRBJ2-7; D remains unclear. Trimming removed 1 base at V and 6 bases at J, with 19 bases between. The V gene's germline CDR1 is SGHAT and CDR2 FQNNGV. This CDR3 region has 16 residues. The CDR3 nucleotides are TGTGCCAGCAGCTTAGGCCTTTCATGGGGTGGAATCGAGCAGTACTTC. Amino acid sequence: CASSLGLSWGGIEQYF.

The chain is built from TRBV5-1 and TRBJ2-7; 7 nucleotides agree with TRBD2. The V segment lost 7 bases and the J segment 2 bases; nucleotides outside the gene matches: 9. The CDR3 consists of 14 residues. The germline CDR1 and CDR2 sequences are SGHRS and YFSETQ. The DNA of the CDR3 is TGCGCCAGCGGCCTGGGCGGGAGTACCTACGAGCAGTACTTC. It yields the protein CASGLGGSTYEQYF.

This clone has only one observation. The CDR3 nucleotides read TGTGCCACCGCTCGGGACGGACCCTCCTACGAGCAGTACTTC. Translating it yields CATARDGPSYEQYF. The chain has TRBV15 and TRBJ2-7; possibly TRBD1 or TRBD2 for D (5 bases each). The CDR3 loop spans 14 amino acids. Trimming removed 8 bases at V and 0 bases at J, with 14 bases between. Germline V CDR1 and CDR2: LNHNV, YYDKDF (reference sequence).

The table lists this clone with a count of one. V and J are TRBV19 and TRBJ1-1, with a possible D match to TRBD1 (5 bases). CDR1 and CDR2 (germline): LNHDA, SQIVND (reference sequence). Trimming pared 1 base from V and 2 bases from J, leaving 17 bases between. This CDR3 is 17 amino acids long. The CDR3, as DNA: TGTGCCAGTAGTATAGGCAGGGCGATTCATGGTAACACTGAAGCTTTCTTT. Translated: CASSIGRAIHGNTEAFF.